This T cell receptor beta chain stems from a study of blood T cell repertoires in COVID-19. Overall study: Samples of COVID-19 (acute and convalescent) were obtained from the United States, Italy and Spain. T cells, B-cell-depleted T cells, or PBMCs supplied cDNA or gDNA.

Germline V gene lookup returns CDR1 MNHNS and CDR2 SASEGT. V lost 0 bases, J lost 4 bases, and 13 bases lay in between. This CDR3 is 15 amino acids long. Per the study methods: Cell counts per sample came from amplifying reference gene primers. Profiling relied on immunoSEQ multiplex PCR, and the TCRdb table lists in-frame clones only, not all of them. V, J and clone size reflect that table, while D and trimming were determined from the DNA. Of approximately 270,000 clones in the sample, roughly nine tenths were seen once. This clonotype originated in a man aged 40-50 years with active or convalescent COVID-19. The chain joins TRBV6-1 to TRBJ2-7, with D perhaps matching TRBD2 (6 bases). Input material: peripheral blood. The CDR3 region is CASSEASGGGYEQYF. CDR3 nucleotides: TGTGCCAGCAGTGAAGCTAGCGGAGGCGGGTACGAGCAGTACTTC.